Each of the 2 T cell receptor beta chains below was sequenced from the same sample in a study of early T cells in non-severe SARS-CoV-2 infection. MiXCR, applied by TCRdb to the 5' RACE reads, yields one record per CDR3 protein. The sample lists about 83,000 distinct CDR3 sequences, around 15% occurring once. Sequencing was done on a sample of whole blood. The receptors were sampled from an adult who was a healthcare worker with PCR-confirmed SARS-CoV-2 infection or an uninfected control (not recorded which).

This clonotype appeared a few times. The J gene is TRBJ2-1, the V gene TRBV30; TRBD2 is a possible D gene (6 bases). CDR1 GTSNPN and CDR2 SVGIG come from the germline V gene (reference sequence). V was trimmed by 5 bases and J by 0 bases, leaving 11 bases between them. The CDR3 contains 14 residues. CDR3 amino acids: CAWESGSSYNEQFF. The CDR3 coding sequence is TGTGCCTGGGAGTCCGGGAGCTCCTACAATGAGCAGTTCTTC. Variable domain in full (rest from reference TRBV30 and TRBJ2-1): SQTIHQWPATLVQPVGSPLSLECTVEGTSNPNLYWYRQAAGRGLQLLFYSVGIGQISSEVPQNLSASRPQDRQFILSSKKLLLSDSGFYLCAWESGSSYNEQFFGPGTRLTVL.

This clonotype was seen at least ten times. The chain carries TRBV5-6 and TRBJ2-1; TRBD1 matches at 7 bases. Germline values: CDR1 SGHDT, CDR2 YYEEEE. The CDR3 runs 13 residues. V dropped 3 bases and J dropped 15; count of bases not matched to a gene: 12. The CDR3 region is CASSWLPGQMWFF. The CDR3, as DNA: TGTGCCAGCAGCTGGTTGCCGGGACAGATGTGGTTCTTC.